The 29 T cell receptor beta chains given below trace back to one sample, sequenced in a study of blood T cell repertoires in COVID-19 (dated by TCRdb to the early 2020s). Library method: the immunoSEQ multiplex PCR assay. TCRdb re-hosts the immuneACCESS table, in-frame sequences only. Its copies lack some clones; in the studies checked, an unresolved V gene accounts for under half of them, and the cause for the rest is not known. The sample data list a few hundred thousand clones, and roughly 84% of these were observed just once. Jointly, the top ten make up 2.5% to 3% of the sample. The source material was PBMCs or T cells enriched from blood (not recorded which). Source of these receptors: a woman in her twenties or thirties who had recovered from COVID-19.

This CDR3 is CASRSSRRRLYNEQFF. The CDR3 nucleotides are TGTGCCAGCAGGTCCTCCCGGCGGAGGCTCTACAATGAGCAGTTCTTC. The gene calls are TRBV3-1 (or the pseudogene TRBV3-2) and TRBJ2-1; D is perhaps TRBD2 (5 bases). Per the germline V gene, CDR1 is LGHDT and CDR2 is YNNKEL (reference sequence). The CDR3 has 16 residues. V lost 6 bases and J 3 bases, leaving 18 bases between the germline ends.

Worth noting for this clone: Different DNA sequences within this sample yield the same CDR3. This chain joins TRBV5-1 and TRBJ2-7, with 8 bases that match TRBD2. The germline V gene has CDR1 SGHRS and CDR2 YFSETQ. This CDR3 comprises 14 residues. The V and J ends lost 4 bases and 2 bases, in that order; junction bases with no gene match: 5. For the CDR3, the DNA is TGCGCCAGCAGCGTAACTAGCGGTCCCTACGAGCAGTACTTC. Translation: CASSVTSGPYEQYF.

The J gene is TRBJ2-7, the V gene TRBV27; tentatively, D is TRBD2 (6 bases). Germline lookup yields CDR1 MNHEY and CDR2 SMNVEV (reference sequence). V was cut by 5 bases and J by 1 base, with 12 bases left in between. The CDR3 is 14 amino acids. CDR3 sequence: CASSPAGTSYEQYF. The CDR3 region has the DNA TGTGCCAGCAGTCCTGCCGGGACTTCCTACGAGCAGTACTTC.

The chain has TRBV27 and TRBJ1-3, with a tentative D call TRBD1 (5 bases). Germline V CDR1 and CDR2: MNHEY, SMNVEV (reference sequence). There are 15 residues in the CDR3. The V gene lost 4 bases and the J gene lost 0 bases, with 10 bases spanning the gap. The CDR3 reads CASSSQGLSGNTIYF. The CDR3 region has the DNA TGTGCCAGCAGTTCCCAGGGACTCTCTGGAAACACCATATATTTT.

The CDR3 nucleotides read TGTGCCATCAGTGGGGGACTAGCGGGGGCCATTACAGATACGCAGTATTTT. Translation gives CAISGGLAGAITDTQYF. The chain carries TRBV10-3 and TRBJ2-3; 14 positions agree with TRBD2. CDR1 ENHRY and CDR2 SYGVKD come from the germline V gene. Germline trimming cut 4 bases from V and 3 bases from J; bases unmatched to any gene: 6. CDR3 size: 17 residues.

This sequence joins TRBV5-5 and TRBJ1-4, with 10 bases fitting TRBD1. The CDR3 consists of 15 residues. The germline gives CDR1 SGHKS, CDR2 YYEKEE (reference sequence). After removal of 6 bases from V and 8 bases from J, the junction contained 10 bases not matched to a gene. CDR3 coding DNA: TGTGCCAGCACCAGGGGGGGACAGGGGCGAGAAAAACTGTTTTTT. This gives the protein CASTRGGQGREKLFF.

A few counts support this clone. The CDR3, as DNA: TGCGCCAGTACGGGGGGCGACACTGAAGCTTTCTTT. Translated: CASTGGDTEAFF. V usage is TRBV4-1 and J usage is TRBJ1-1; the D gene is possibly TRBD1 (6 bases). The CDR3 loop spans 12 amino acids. Trimming pared 9 bases from V and 3 bases from J, leaving 11 bases between. In germline, CDR1 is MGHRA, CDR2 YSYEKL.

The rearrangement joins TRBV7-3 to TRBJ2-1; possible D gene TRBD1, 6 bases. The CDR3 totals 15 residues. CDR1 is SGHTA and CDR2 is FQGTGA in the germline V gene. The germline V and J ends were trimmed by 5 bases and 0 bases, with 11 bases remaining between them. The CDR3 DNA sequence: TGTGCCAGCAGCATCCAGGGGCCCTCCTACAATGAGCAGTTCTTC. Amino acids: CASSIQGPSYNEQFF.

This clone was found once. V usage is TRBV19 and J usage is TRBJ1-1, with D possibly matching TRBD1 (5 bases). The length of the CDR3 is 14 residues. The V end was cut by 3 bases, the J end by 3 bases, with 11 bases between. Per germline, CDR1 LNHDA and CDR2 SQIVND (reference sequence). The CDR3 loop is CASSIGGGDTEAFF. CDR3 nucleotide sequence: TGTGCCAGTAGTATTGGGGGAGGAGACACTGAAGCTTTCTTT.

This chain joins TRBV6-5 and TRBJ2-2; D may be TRBD1 (5 bases). Trimming cost V 6 bases and J 0 bases, with 8 bases left between them. Germline V lookup: CDR1 MNHEY, CDR2 SVGAGI. The CDR3 consists of 14 residues. CDR3: CASSRVANTGELFF. DNA of the CDR3: TGTGCCAGCAGCAGGGTGGCGAACACCGGGGAGCTGTTTTTT.

This sequence joins TRBV15 and TRBJ1-1; D is unresolved. CDR1 LNHNV and CDR2 YYDKDF come from the germline V gene (reference sequence). The CDR3 sequence is 14 residues long. V lost 0 bases and J lost 3, with 8 bases in between. Here the CDR3 reads CATSRDRGDTEAFF. The CDR3 nucleotides read TGTGCCACCAGCAGAGATCGGGGAGACACTGAAGCTTTCTTT.

The V call is TRBV5-1, the J call TRBJ2-7; D gene unclear. The CDR3 length is 14 residues. The germline V and J ends were trimmed by 4 bases and 3 bases, with 14 bases remaining between them. Germline values: CDR1 SGHRS, CDR2 YFSETQ. In DNA form, the CDR3 reads TGCGCCAGCAGCCCAGGCGTCAAGAACTACGAGCAGTACTTC. Translated: CASSPGVKNYEQYF.

CDR3 amino acids: CASSSGRGQETQYF. The CDR3 DNA reads as TGTGCCAGCAGCTCTGGCAGGGGGCAAGAGACCCAGTACTTC. The chain links TRBV7-3 to TRBJ2-5, with 7 bases identical to TRBD1. CDR3 length: 14 residues. The germline gives CDR1 SGHTA, CDR2 FQGTGA. J lost 2 bases, V lost 4 bases, and 4 bases had no gene match.

J is TRBJ1-4 and V is TRBV7-9; possibly TRBD1 for D (5 bases). CDR1 and CDR2 (germline): SEHNR, FQNEAQ (reference sequence). CDR3 length equals 16 residues. V lost 5 bases and J lost 0, with 13 bases in between. The CDR3 nucleotides read TGTGCCAGCAGCCCTAACATAGGGGCAACTAATGAAAAACTGTTTTTT. Translating it yields CASSPNIGATNEKLFF. Full variable domain (missing parts from reference TRBV7-9 and TRBJ1-4): DTGVSQNPRHKITKRGQNVTFRCDPISEHNRLYWYRQTLGQGPEFLTYFQNEAQLEKSRLLSDRFSAERPKGSFSTLEIQRTEQGDSAMYLCASSPNIGATNEKLFFGSGTQLSVL.

As concerns this clone: One end of the junction does not line up with germline, which may come from a read error. This rearrangement joins TRBV18 to TRBJ2-2; 8 bases are shared with TRBD1. There are 16 residues in the CDR3. The germline V gene has CDR1 KGHSH and CDR2 LQKENI. DNA for the CDR3: TGTGCCACCTCACCATTAATCACAGGGGGCACCGGGGAGCTGTTTTTT. Its translation: CATSPLITGGTGELFF.

The chain links TRBV7-9 to TRBJ2-7, with 8 bases matching TRBD1. Per the germline V gene, CDR1 is SEHNR and CDR2 is FQNEAQ (reference sequence). Losses at the gene ends were 7 bases for V and 2 bases for J; bases not matched to a gene: 10. CDR3 length equals 15 residues. The CDR3 here is CASTPTGDRAYEQYF. CDR3 nucleotide sequence: TGTGCCAGCACCCCGACAGGGGACCGGGCCTACGAGCAGTACTTC.

This clone was observed a handful of times. V is TRBV6-4 and J is TRBJ1-3; D is ambiguous. Germline lookup yields CDR1 MRHNA and CDR2 SNTAGT. This CDR3 has 15 residues. With 4 bases removed from V and 0 bases from J, the gap between germline ends came to 10 bases. The DNA for the CDR3 is TGTGCCAGCAGTGTCGAGTCGGGCTCTGGAAACACCATATATTTT. This translates into CASSVESGSGNTIYF.

The chain employs TRBV5-8 and TRBJ2-1; D possibly corresponds to TRBD2 (5 bases). CDR1 SGHTS and CDR2 YDEGEE come from the germline V gene. V lost 6 bases and J 0 bases, leaving 13 bases between the germline ends. The CDR3 is made up of 15 amino acids. DNA of the CDR3: TGTGCCAGCACCCGACGGGATTACTCCTACAATGAGCAGTTCTTC. It is translated as CASTRRDYSYNEQFF.

The V call is TRBV18, the J call TRBJ2-3, with TRBD2 matching over 9 bases. The germline V gene encodes CDR1 KGHSH and CDR2 LQKENI. The CDR3 has 16 residues. The V and J ends lost 1 base and 3 bases, in that order; junction bases with no gene match: 5. The CDR3, as DNA: TGTGCCAGCTCACCACAGAATAGCGGGGGTACAGATACGCAGTATTTT. Translating it yields CASSPQNSGGTDTQYF.

This rearrangement joins TRBV3-1 (or the pseudogene TRBV3-2) to TRBJ2-4, with 10 positions matching TRBD2. Trimming cost V 3 bases and J 0 bases; bases outside gene matches: 5. Germline assignment: CDR1 LGHDT and CDR2 YNNKEL (reference sequence). The CDR3 runs 17 residues. CDR3 DNA: TGTGCCAGCAGCCAGGTTACTAGCGGGATAGCCAAAAACATTCAGTACTTC. Protein product: CASSQVTSGIAKNIQYF.

The chain carries TRBV4-1 and TRBJ1-6; TRBD1 agrees at 9 bases. The germline V gene has CDR1 MGHRA and CDR2 YSYEKL. The junction had 9 bases not matched to a gene; V was cut back by 5 bases and J by 13 bases. The CDR3 is 14 amino acids. CDR3 protein: CASSSGQGKSPLHF. CDR3 bases: TGCGCCAGCAGCTCGGGACAGGGAAAATCCCCCCTCCACTTT.

CDR3 nucleotide sequence: TGTGCCAGCAGCTTACAGAATAATCAGCCCCAGCATTTT. Translated: CASSLQNNQPQHF. V usage is TRBV5-5 and J usage is TRBJ1-5; D unclear. Deletions cut 2 bases from V and 4 bases from J, with 7 bases between. Germline V lookup: CDR1 SGHKS, CDR2 YYEKEE (reference sequence). This CDR3 contains 13 residues.

The chain carries TRBV7-6 and TRBJ1-1; D ambiguous. Looked up from germline, CDR1 is SGHVS and CDR2 is FNYEAQ. This CDR3 contains 17 residues. The V gene lost 5 bases and the J gene lost 0 bases, with 19 bases spanning the gap. In nucleotides, the CDR3 is TGTGCCAGCAGCCCCCGGGGAACGGGGATTCTGAACACTGAAGCTTTCTTT. Translating gives CASSPRGTGILNTEAFF.

The chain has TRBV3-1 (or the pseudogene TRBV3-2) and TRBJ1-6, with a possible D match to TRBD1 (5 bases). CDR3 size: 15 residues. The V gene lost 1 base and the J gene lost 5 bases, with 9 bases spanning the gap. Germline values: CDR1 LGHDT, CDR2 YNNKEL (reference sequence). Here the CDR3 reads CASSQVAGHNSPLHF. CDR3 in DNA: TGTGCCAGCAGCCAAGTTGCGGGACATAATTCACCCCTCCACTTT.

The chain links TRBV28 to TRBJ1-6, with D hard to call. The ends were cut back, 7 bases at V and 8 bases at J, with 15 bases in the middle. The CDR3 length is 14 residues. Germline V gene lookup returns CDR1 MDHEN and CDR2 SYDVKM. Here the CDR3 reads CASNEDSRYSPLHF. The CDR3 DNA reads as TGTGCCAGCAACGAGGACTCACGCTATTCACCCCTCCACTTT.

The J gene is TRBJ2-5, the V gene TRBV2; the match to TRBD2 covers 11 bases. The V gene's germline CDR1 is SNHLY and CDR2 FYNNEI. Unmatched junction bases numbered 4, after V lost 5 bases and J lost 5 bases. CDR3 length: 14 amino acids. Here the CDR3 reads CASSPGLAVETQYF. CDR3 nucleotide sequence: TGTGCCAGCAGTCCGGGACTAGCGGTGGAGACCCAGTACTTC.

The chain uses TRBV30 and TRBJ1-6; D is ambiguous. With 1 base removed from V and 7 bases from J, the gap between germline ends came to 14 bases. The CDR3 consists of 15 residues. From germline, CDR1 is GTSNPN and CDR2 SVGIG (reference sequence). In DNA form, the CDR3 reads TGTGCCTGGAGTGAAGGGAGTAGGTGGAATTCACCCCTCCACTTT. Translated: CAWSEGSRWNSPLHF.

The chain uses TRBV19 and TRBJ1-1; 9 bases align to TRBD1. The CDR3 totals 16 residues. The germline gives CDR1 LNHDA, CDR2 SQIVND (reference sequence). The V segment lost 4 bases and the J segment 2 bases; nucleotides outside the gene matches: 8. DNA for the CDR3: TGTGCCAGTAGTACCCAACAGGGGGCAGGAAACACTGAAGCTTTCTTT. Amino acids: CASSTQQGAGNTEAFF. The whole variable domain, remainder taken from reference TRBV19 and TRBJ1-1, is DGGITQSPKYLFRKEGQNVTLSCEQNLNHDAMYWYRQDPGQGLRLIYYSQIVNDFQKGDIAEGYSVSREKKESFPLTVTSAQKNPTAFYLCASSTQQGAGNTEAFFGQGTRLTVV.

The V gene is TRBV19, the J gene TRBJ1-1, with TRBD1 matching over 9 bases. CDR1 and CDR2 from the germline V gene are LNHDA and SQIVND (reference sequence). The CDR3 has 14 amino acids. Trimming cost V 2 bases and J 6 bases; bases outside gene matches: 4. The CDR3 is CASSINRGRSEAFF. As DNA, the CDR3 is TGTGCCAGTAGTATAAACAGGGGGCGGTCTGAAGCTTTCTTT.